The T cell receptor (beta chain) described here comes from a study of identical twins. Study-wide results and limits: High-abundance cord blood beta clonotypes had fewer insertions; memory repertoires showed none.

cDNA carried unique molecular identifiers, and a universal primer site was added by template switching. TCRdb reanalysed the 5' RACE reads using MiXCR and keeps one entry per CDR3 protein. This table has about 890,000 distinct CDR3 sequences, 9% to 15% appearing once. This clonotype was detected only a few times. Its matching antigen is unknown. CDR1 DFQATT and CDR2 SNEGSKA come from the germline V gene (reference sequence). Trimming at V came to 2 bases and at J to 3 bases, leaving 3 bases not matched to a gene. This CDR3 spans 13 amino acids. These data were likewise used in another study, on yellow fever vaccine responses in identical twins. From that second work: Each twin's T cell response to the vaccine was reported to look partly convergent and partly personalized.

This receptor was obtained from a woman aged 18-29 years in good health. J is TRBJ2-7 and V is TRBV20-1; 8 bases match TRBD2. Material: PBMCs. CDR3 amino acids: CSARSLAGYEQYF. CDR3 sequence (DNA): TGCAGTGCTAGAAGCCTAGCGGGCTACGAGCAGTACTTC.